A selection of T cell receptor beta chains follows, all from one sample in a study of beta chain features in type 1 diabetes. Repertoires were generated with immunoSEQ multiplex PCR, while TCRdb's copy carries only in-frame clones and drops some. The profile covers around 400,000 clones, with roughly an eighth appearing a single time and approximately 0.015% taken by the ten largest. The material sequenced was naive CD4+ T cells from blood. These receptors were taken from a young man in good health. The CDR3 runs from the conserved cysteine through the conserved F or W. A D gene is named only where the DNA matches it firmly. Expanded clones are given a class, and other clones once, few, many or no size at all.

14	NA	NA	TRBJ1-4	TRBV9	CASSVVGDNEKLFF	TGTGCCAGCAGCGTAGTAGGGGATAATGAAAAACTGTTTTTT
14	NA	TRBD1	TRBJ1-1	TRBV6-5	CASSQDRELLEAFF	TGTGCCAGCAGTCAGGACAGGGAACTCCTGGAAGCTTTCTTT
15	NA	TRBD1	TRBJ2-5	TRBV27	CASRVRGRTGETQYF	TGTGCCAGCAGGGTCAGGGGGCGCACGGGAGAGACCCAGTACTTC
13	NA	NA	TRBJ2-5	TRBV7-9	CASVEGQSETQYF	TGTGCCAGCGTGGAAGGACAGTCGGAGACCCAGTACTTC
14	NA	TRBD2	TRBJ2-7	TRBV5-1	CASSLGTSGYEQYF	TGCGCCAGCAGCTTGGGAACTAGCGGTTACGAGCAGTACTTC
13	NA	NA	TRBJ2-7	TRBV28	CASSDGLAYEQYF	TGTGCCAGCAGTGATGGGCTAGCTTACGAGCAGTACTTC
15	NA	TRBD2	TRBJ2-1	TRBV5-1	CASSLASGRVNEQFF	TGCGCCAGCAGCTTGGCCAGCGGGAGGGTGAATGAGCAGTTCTTC
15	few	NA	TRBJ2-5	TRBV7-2	CASSLAGGLQETQYF	TGTGCCAGCAGCTTAGCCGGGGGTTTACAAGAGACCCAGTACTTC
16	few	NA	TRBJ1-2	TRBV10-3	CAISLGDRRTLYGYTF	TGTGCCATCAGCCTAGGGGATCGTCGGACACTCTATGGCTACACCTTC
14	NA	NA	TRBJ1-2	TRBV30	CAWSANRVVGGYTF	TGTGCCTGGAGTGCCAACAGGGTTGTAGGAGGCTACACCTTC
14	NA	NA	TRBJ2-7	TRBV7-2	CASSLEPFRNEQYF	TGTGCCAGCAGCTTAGAACCCTTTAGAAACGAGCAGTACTTC
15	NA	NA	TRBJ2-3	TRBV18	CASSPAVNQPDTQYF	TGTGCCAGCTCACCGGCGGTCAACCAGCCCGATACGCAGTATTTT
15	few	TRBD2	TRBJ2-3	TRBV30	CAWSRLAGASDTQYF	TGTGCCTGGAGTCGTTTAGCGGGAGCTTCAGATACGCAGTATTTT
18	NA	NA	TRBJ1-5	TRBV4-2	CASSQDTTGLISNQPQHF	TGTGCCAGCAGCCAGGACACGACAGGACTGATCAGCAATCAGCCCCAGCATTTT
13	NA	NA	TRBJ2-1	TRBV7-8	CASRLRGNNEQFF	TGTGCCAGCAGACTCAGGGGAAACAATGAGCAGTTCTTC
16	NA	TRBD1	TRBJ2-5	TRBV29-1	CSVEYSWTGHLETQYF	TGCAGCGTCGAATATTCATGGACAGGCCATCTAGAGACCCAGTACTTC
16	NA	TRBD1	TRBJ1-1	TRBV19	CASRRQGPWDNTEAFF	TGTGCCAGTAGGCGACAGGGGCCTTGGGATAACACTGAAGCTTTCTTT
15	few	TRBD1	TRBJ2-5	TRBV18	CASSPSFRGQETQYF	TGTGCCAGCTCACCATCGTTCAGGGGACAGGAGACCCAGTACTTC
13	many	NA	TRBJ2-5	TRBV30	CAWSVRGLGTQYF	TGTGCCTGGAGTGTAAGGGGTCTCGGGACCCAGTACTTC
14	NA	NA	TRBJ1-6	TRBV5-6	CASSSPSGNSPLHF	TGTGCCAGCAGCTCTCCCTCGGGGAATTCACCCCTCCACTTT
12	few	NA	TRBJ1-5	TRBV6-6	CASTSGDQPQHF	TGTGCCAGCACTTCAGGGGATCAGCCCCAGCATTTT
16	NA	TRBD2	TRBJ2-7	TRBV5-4	CASSYGGTSGSYEQYF	TGTGCCAGCAGCTACGGCGGGACTAGCGGCTCCTACGAGCAGTACTTC
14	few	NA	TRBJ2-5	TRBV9	CASSLGVGQETQYF	TGTGCCAGCAGCCTAGGTGTCGGCCAAGAGACCCAGTACTTC
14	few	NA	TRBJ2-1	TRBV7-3	CASSLSGIGNEQFF	TGTGCCAGCAGCTTAAGCGGTATCGGGAATGAGCAGTTCTTC
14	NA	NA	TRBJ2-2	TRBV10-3	CAISDRTNTGELFF	TGTGCCATCAGTGACAGAACGAACACCGGGGAGCTGTTTTTT